These 26 T cell receptor beta chains share one sample of origin, sequenced in a study of vaccination effects on CD4 cells after COVID-19. Clones were sequenced by immunoSEQ multiplex PCR, and TCRdb holds only the in-frame ones, with some missing. The sample comprises tens of thousands of clones, roughly 74% of which are singletons, and roughly 1.6% rests with the top ten. The ViraFEST assay expanded antigen-specific CD4+ T cells with viral peptide pools before sequencing. The culture ran for about 11 days, and then CD4+ T cells were isolated. Everyone in the study got two shots of either the BNT162b2 or mRNA-1273 vaccine. Antigens of these TCRs are unknown. The sample in question was CD4+ T cells from PBMCs cultured with HCoV-229E spike peptides, obtained after COVID-19 vaccination. The receptors originated from a human donor who received a COVID-19 vaccine.

This clone appeared once. The chain has TRBV9 and TRBJ1-5; a weak D match, TRBD1 (6 bases). Trimming shortened V by 0 bases and J by 5 bases, and 9 bases separated the two germline ends. Germline CDR1 and CDR2: SGDLS and YYNGEE. The length of the CDR3 is 14 residues. CDR3 sequence: CASSVGDTYQPQHF. The DNA of the CDR3 is TGTGCCAGCAGCGTAGGGGACACCTATCAGCCCCAGCATTTT. Together with reference TRBV9 and TRBJ1-5, the CDR3 gives the full variable domain: DSGVTQTPKHLITATGQRVTLRCSPRSGDLSVYWYQQSLDQGLQFLIQYYNGEERAKGNILERFSAQQFPDLHSELNLSSLELGDSALYFCASSVGDTYQPQHFGDGTRLSIL.

This chain joins TRBV19 and TRBJ2-4; tentative D call: TRBD1 (6 bases). Germline-derived CDR1 and CDR2 are LNHDA and SQIVND (reference sequence). The CDR3 extends over 13 amino acids. V gave up 3 bases and J gave up 9 bases, with 12 bases separating them. The CDR3 region is CASSIGGQFIQYF. CDR3 coding DNA: TGTGCCAGTAGTATTGGGGGACAATTCATTCAGTACTTC.

This clone was counted between two and nine times. The chain is built from TRBV5-1 and TRBJ2-1; D call uncertain. Germline V gives CDR1 SGHRS, CDR2 YFSETQ. The CDR3 totals 12 residues. V lost 1 base and J 7 bases, leaving 6 bases between the germline ends. CDR3 residues: CASSLPGNEQFF. DNA for the CDR3: TGCGCCAGCAGCTTGCCTGGGAATGAGCAGTTCTTC. The variable domain in full, completed from reference TRBV5-1 and TRBJ2-1, reads KAGVTQTPRYLIKTRGQQVTLSCSPISGHRSVSWYQQTPGQGLQFLFEYFSETQRNKGNFPGRFSGRQFSNSRSEMNVSTLELGDSALYLCASSLPGNEQFFGPGTRLTVL.

V and J are TRBV28 and TRBJ1-4; D call uncertain. This CDR3 is built from 15 residues. From germline, CDR1 is MDHEN and CDR2 SYDVKM. The V and J ends lost 2 bases and 0 bases respectively, with 7 bases between them. This CDR3 reads CASSLQAATNEKLFF. Here the CDR3 DNA reads TGTGCCAGCAGTTTACAGGCAGCAACTAATGAAAAACTGTTTTTT.

The chain is built from TRBV2 and TRBJ2-3, with 7 positions matching TRBD1. Germline-derived CDR1 and CDR2 are SNHLY and FYNNEI. This CDR3 contains 17 residues. The trim removed 5 bases at V and 0 bases at J, leaving 11 bases unmatched. The DNA for the CDR3 is TGTGCCAGCAGTCCGTCAGGGGGATTAAGGAGCACAGATACGCAGTATTTT. Protein product: CASSPSGGLRSTDTQYF.

The rearrangement joins TRBV4-2 to TRBJ2-1, with TRBD2 identical over 8 bases. The CDR3 is 13 amino acids. Trimming cost V 4 bases and J 6 bases; bases outside gene matches: 2. Germline assignment: CDR1 LGHNA and CDR2 YNFKEQ. The DNA of the CDR3 is TGTGCCAGCAGCCCGGGGGGGCCCAATGAGCAGTTCTTC. Translated: CASSPGGPNEQFF.

The chain employs TRBV18 and TRBJ2-2; TRBD1 might be the D (6 bases). Per the germline V gene, CDR1 is KGHSH and CDR2 is LQKENI. The CDR3 has 15 residues. Trimming stripped 3 bases from V and 10 bases from J, with 18 bases between. CDR3 coding DNA: TGTGCCAGCTCACCGGGCTGGGGGCAAGAAGTGGAGCTGTTTTTT. It yields the protein CASSPGWGQEVELFF.

The J gene is TRBJ1-1, the V gene TRBV5-5; D not resolved. Germline CDR1 and CDR2: SGHKS and YYEKEE (reference sequence). CDR3 length: 14 residues. With 1 base removed from V and 5 bases from J, the gap between germline ends came to 12 bases. CDR3 coding DNA: TGTGCCAGCAGCTTGTCTTCAGGTTCGACTGAAGCTTTCTTT. It encodes CASSLSSGSTEAFF.

V usage is TRBV28 and J usage is TRBJ1-1; D gene unclear. Trimming left V 7 bases short and J 8 bases short, with 14 bases between. The CDR3 has 12 amino acids. Germline CDR1 MDHEN, CDR2 SYDVKM. This CDR3 is CASNTGGREAFF. The CDR3 DNA sequence: TGTGCCAGCAATACGGGAGGTAGGGAAGCTTTCTTT.

This clone was counted between two and nine times. The V and J genes are TRBV19 and TRBJ1-5; D perhaps matches TRBD1 (5 bases). The CDR3 runs 14 residues. The germline gives CDR1 LNHDA, CDR2 SQIVND (reference sequence). Trimming shortened V by 6 bases and J by 9 bases, and 18 bases separated the two germline ends. The CDR3 is CASRGGTGGLPQHF. The CDR3 DNA reads as TGTGCCAGTAGGGGGGGGACGGGAGGATTGCCCCAGCATTTT.

The V call is TRBV6-2 or TRBV6-3, the J call TRBJ2-5; D unresolved. CDR1 and CDR2 from the germline V gene are MNHEY and SVGEGT. This CDR3 region has 14 residues. Trimming took off 2 bases at V and 2 bases at J, with 9 bases between the two ends. In DNA form, the CDR3 reads TGTGCCAGCAGTTACGGTCTAGTACAAGAGACCCAGTACTTC. Its protein product is CASSYGLVQETQYF.

The V call is TRBV29-1, the J call TRBJ2-3, with TRBD1 matching over 9 bases. This CDR3 contains 16 residues. J lost 3 bases, V lost 7 bases, and 14 bases had no gene match. CDR1 is SQVTM and CDR2 is ANQGSEA in the germline V gene. In DNA, the CDR3 is TGCAGCGCCCGAGGGACAGGGTATGTTGGAACAGATACGCAGTATTTT. Translated, it gives CSARGTGYVGTDTQYF.

This clone was picked up a small number of times. J is TRBJ1-4 and V is TRBV6-5, with D uncertain. V dropped 2 bases and J dropped 6 bases, with 16 bases sitting between them. Per the germline V gene, CDR1 is MNHEY and CDR2 is SVGAGI. CDR3 size: 16 residues. The CDR3 is CASSYGWTDAYEKLFF. Written as DNA, the CDR3 is TGTGCCAGCAGTTACGGGTGGACCGACGCCTATGAAAAACTGTTTTTT.

The chain carries TRBV12-5 and TRBJ2-5, with D unclear. Deletions cut 5 bases from V and 4 bases from J, with 8 bases between. The CDR3 runs to 12 residues. CDR1 is LGHNT and CDR2 is FRNRAP in the germline V gene. CDR3 coding DNA: TGTGCTAGTGGTACTCGTGGAGAGACCCAGTACTTC. Its protein is CASGTRGETQYF.

This chain uses TRBV5-1 with TRBJ2-2, with a weak D call TRBD1 (6 bases). V was clipped by 4 bases and J by 1 base, with 11 bases between them. Germline V gene sequence: CDR1 SGHRS, CDR2 YFSETQ. This CDR3 contains 15 residues. The chain's CDR3 is CASSRGQMNTGELFF. The CDR3 DNA sequence: TGCGCCAGCAGCCGTGGACAGATGAACACCGGGGAGCTGTTTTTT.

The CDR3 protein is CASSARQGARGYTF. Written as DNA, the CDR3 is TGTGCCAGCAGCGCCCGACAGGGGGCTCGTGGCTACACCTTC. The chain has TRBV7-2 and TRBJ1-2; 10 bases align to TRBD1. V shed 5 bases, J shed 7 bases, and the junction held 7 bases outside the gene matches. The germline V gene encodes CDR1 SGHTA and CDR2 FQGNSA. The CDR3 has 14 amino acids.

Here the CDR3 reads CASVGRRADTQYF. The CDR3 region has the DNA TGTGCCAGCGTAGGCAGAAGGGCAGATACGCAGTATTTT. The chain carries TRBV2 and TRBJ2-3, with unresolved D. Trimming cost V 8 bases and J 4 bases, with 13 bases left between them. The V gene's germline CDR1 is SNHLY and CDR2 FYNNEI. This CDR3 has 13 amino acids.

The table lists this clone with a few counts. The chain joins TRBV4-3 to TRBJ1-2; TRBD1 matches 7 bases. Unmatched junction bases numbered 7, after V lost 3 bases and J lost 6 bases. From germline, CDR1 is LGHNA and CDR2 YSLEER. The CDR3 has 14 amino acids. This CDR3 is CASSHPTGRNGYTF. Written as DNA, the CDR3 is TGCGCCAGCAGCCATCCGACAGGGAGGAATGGCTACACCTTC.

The rearrangement links TRBV5-8 to TRBJ1-2; TRBD1 aligns across 9 bases. Germline-derived CDR1 and CDR2 are SGHTS and YDEGEE. This CDR3 comprises 14 residues. Trimming at V came to 4 bases and at J to 2 bases, leaving 3 bases not matched to a gene. The CDR3 reads CASSAGQGNYGYTF. The DNA for the CDR3 is TGTGCCAGCAGCGCGGGACAGGGCAACTATGGCTACACCTTC.

The gene calls are TRBV4-1 and TRBJ2-3, with D uncertain. The CDR3 contains 16 residues. CDR1 MGHRA and CDR2 YSYEKL come from the germline V gene. Trimming removed 1 base at V and 2 bases at J, with 13 bases between. CDR3 nucleotide sequence: TGCGCCAGCAGCCAAGTTCATCTGATAGTCACAGATACGCAGTATTTT. This encodes CASSQVHLIVTDTQYF.

The chain joins TRBV19 to TRBJ1-3, with D perhaps matching TRBD1 (5 bases). Trimming removed 6 bases at V and 0 bases at J, with 12 bases between. The CDR3 length is 15 residues. Germline values: CDR1 LNHDA, CDR2 SQIVND (reference sequence). CDR3 DNA: TGTGCCAGTAGAAGGGACCTAAGCTCTGGAAACACCATATATTTT. It yields the protein CASRRDLSSGNTIYF.

The chain carries TRBV7-2 and TRBJ2-1; the match to TRBD2 covers 10 bases. The germline gives CDR1 SGHTA, CDR2 FQGNSA. The CDR3 extends over 16 amino acids. Trimming at V came to 7 bases and at J to 4 bases, leaving 10 bases not matched to a gene. CDR3 DNA: TGTGCCAGCACTAAAGGGGGGACTAGCGTTTACAATGAGCAGTTCTTC. This encodes CASTKGGTSVYNEQFF.

Only one count was recorded for this clone. The rearrangement links TRBV30 to TRBJ2-1, with 10 bases fitting TRBD1. The CDR3 runs 14 residues. Germline V gene data show CDR1 as GTSNPN and CDR2 as SVGIG (reference sequence). The V segment lost 8 bases and the J segment 6 bases; nucleotides outside the gene matches: 10. CDR3 coding DNA: TGTGCCGGGAACGGACAGGGGGTAGGCAATGAGCAGTTCTTC. Its translation: CAGNGQGVGNEQFF.

The chain links TRBV19 to TRBJ1-2; TRBD1 aligns across 9 bases. There are 15 residues in the CDR3. After removal of 2 bases from V and 4 bases from J, the junction contained 5 bases not matched to a gene. Germline lookup yields CDR1 LNHDA and CDR2 SQIVND (reference sequence). The CDR3 DNA reads TGTGCCAGTAGTATATGGGACAGGGAGTTCTATGGCTACACCTTC. Protein product: CASSIWDREFYGYTF.

The chain couples TRBV7-8 to TRBJ2-7, with D possibly TRBD2 on 6 matching bases. The CDR3 spans 16 residues. Trimming left V 1 base short and J 2 bases short, with 15 bases between. The germline V gene encodes CDR1 SGHVS and CDR2 FQNEAQ. CDR3 in amino acids: CASSLGGVRSPYEQYV. The CDR3 DNA reads as TGTGCCAGCAGCTTAGGCGGGGTCCGATCACCCTACGAGCAGTACGTC.

This chain joins TRBV9 and TRBJ2-3, with D possibly matching TRBD2 (6 bases). The CDR3 is 15 residues long. V shed 0 bases and J shed 3 bases, with 11 bases lying between them. Germline CDR1 reads SGDLS; CDR2 reads YYNGEE. The CDR3 bases are TGTGCCAGCAGCGTAGGTCCCGGGGGAACAGATACGCAGTATTTT. It specifies CASSVGPGGTDTQYF.